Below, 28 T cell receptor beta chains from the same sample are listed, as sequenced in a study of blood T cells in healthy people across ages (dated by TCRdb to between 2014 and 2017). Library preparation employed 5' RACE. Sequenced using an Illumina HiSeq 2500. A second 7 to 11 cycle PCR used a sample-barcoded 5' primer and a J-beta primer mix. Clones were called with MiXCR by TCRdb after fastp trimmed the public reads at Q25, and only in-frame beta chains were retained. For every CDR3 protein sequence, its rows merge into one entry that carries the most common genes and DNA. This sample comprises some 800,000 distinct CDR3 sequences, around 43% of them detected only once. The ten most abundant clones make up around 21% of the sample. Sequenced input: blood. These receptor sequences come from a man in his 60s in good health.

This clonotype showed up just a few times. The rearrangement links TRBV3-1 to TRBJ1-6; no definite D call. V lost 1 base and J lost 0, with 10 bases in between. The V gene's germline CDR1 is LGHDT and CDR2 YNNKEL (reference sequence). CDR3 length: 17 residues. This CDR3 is CASSQGGTSSYNSPLHF. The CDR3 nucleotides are TGTGCCAGCAGCCAAGGTGGTACGAGCTCCTATAATTCACCCCTCCACTTT.

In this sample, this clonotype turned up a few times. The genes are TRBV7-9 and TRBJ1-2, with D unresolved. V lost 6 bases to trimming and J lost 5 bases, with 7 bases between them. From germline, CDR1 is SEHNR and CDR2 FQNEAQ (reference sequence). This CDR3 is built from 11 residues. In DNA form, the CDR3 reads TGTGCCAGCAGACAACCGTATGGCTACACCTTC. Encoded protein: CASRQPYGYTF.

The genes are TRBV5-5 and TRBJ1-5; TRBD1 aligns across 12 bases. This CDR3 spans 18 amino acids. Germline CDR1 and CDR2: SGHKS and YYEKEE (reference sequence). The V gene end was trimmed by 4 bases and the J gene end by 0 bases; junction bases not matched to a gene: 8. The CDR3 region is CASSGGTGGLYSNQPQHF. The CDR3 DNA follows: TGTGCCAGCAGCGGGGGGACAGGGGGCCTTTATAGCAATCAGCCCCAGCATTTT.

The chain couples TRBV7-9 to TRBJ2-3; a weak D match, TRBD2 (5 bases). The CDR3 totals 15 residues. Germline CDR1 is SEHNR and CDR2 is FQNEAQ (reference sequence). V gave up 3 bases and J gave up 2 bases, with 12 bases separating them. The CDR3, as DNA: TGTGCCAGCAGCTTTCGAGGGCAGTACACAGATACGCAGTATTTT. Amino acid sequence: CASSFRGQYTDTQYF.

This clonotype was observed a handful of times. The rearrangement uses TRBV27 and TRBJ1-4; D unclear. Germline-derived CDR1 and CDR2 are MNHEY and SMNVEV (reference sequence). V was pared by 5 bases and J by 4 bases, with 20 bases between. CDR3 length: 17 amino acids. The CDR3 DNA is TGTGCCAGCAGTATCTCAGGACTTGCCCCTTATAATGAAAAACTGTTTTTT. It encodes CASSISGLAPYNEKLFF.

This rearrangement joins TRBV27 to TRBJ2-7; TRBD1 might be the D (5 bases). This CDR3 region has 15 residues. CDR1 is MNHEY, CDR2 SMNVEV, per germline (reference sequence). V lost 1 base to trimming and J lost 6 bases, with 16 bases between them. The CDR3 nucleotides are TGTGCCAGCAGTTTATTGGCCGGTTCTAGGGGCGAGCAGTACTTC. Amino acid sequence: CASSLLAGSRGEQYF.

Here the CDR3 DNA reads TGTGCCAGCAGCCAGCTAGGAAGGCTCGACAATGAGCAGTTCTTC. Translated, it gives CASSQLGRLDNEQFF. This rearrangement joins TRBV6-2 or TRBV6-3 to TRBJ2-1; D is unclear. The germline gives CDR1 MNHEY, CDR2 SVGEGT. The CDR3 is 15 amino acids. V lost 6 bases, J lost 5 bases, and 17 bases lay in between.

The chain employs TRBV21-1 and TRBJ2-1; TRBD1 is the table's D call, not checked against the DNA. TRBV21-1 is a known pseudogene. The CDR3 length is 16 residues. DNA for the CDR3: TGTGCCAGCAGCATCCGCGGGACAGGGGTTTACAATGAGCAGTTCTTC. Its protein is CASSIRGTGVYNEQFF.

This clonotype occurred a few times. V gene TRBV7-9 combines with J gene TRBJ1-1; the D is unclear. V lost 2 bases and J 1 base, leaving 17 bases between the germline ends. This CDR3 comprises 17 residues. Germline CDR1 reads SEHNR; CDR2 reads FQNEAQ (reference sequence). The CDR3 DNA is TGTGCCAGCAGCTTATTAGCGGGTTTAGGTAAGAACACTGAAGCTTTCTTT. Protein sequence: CASSLLAGLGKNTEAFF.

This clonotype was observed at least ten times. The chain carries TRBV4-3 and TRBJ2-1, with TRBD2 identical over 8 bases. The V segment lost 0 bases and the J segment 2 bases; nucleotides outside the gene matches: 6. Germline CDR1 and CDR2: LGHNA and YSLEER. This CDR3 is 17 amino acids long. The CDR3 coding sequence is TGCGCCAGCAGCCAAGACATCCGGGGGGGGGCCTACAATGAGCAGTTCTTC. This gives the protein CASSQDIRGGAYNEQFF.

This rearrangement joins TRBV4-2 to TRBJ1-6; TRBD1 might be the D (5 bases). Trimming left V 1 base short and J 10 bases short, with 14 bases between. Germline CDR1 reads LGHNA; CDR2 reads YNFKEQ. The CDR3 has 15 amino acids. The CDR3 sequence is CASSQGGQGGSPLHF. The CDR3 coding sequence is TGTGCCAGCAGCCAAGGAGGTCAGGGAGGGTCACCCCTCCACTTT.

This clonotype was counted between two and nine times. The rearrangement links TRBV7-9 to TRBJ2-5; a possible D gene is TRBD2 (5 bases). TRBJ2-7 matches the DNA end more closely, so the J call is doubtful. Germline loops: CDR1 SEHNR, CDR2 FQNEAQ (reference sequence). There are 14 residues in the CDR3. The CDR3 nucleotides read TGTGCCAGCAGCTTAAGATGGGAGAGGGACGAGCAGTACTTC. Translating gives CASSLRWERDEQYF.

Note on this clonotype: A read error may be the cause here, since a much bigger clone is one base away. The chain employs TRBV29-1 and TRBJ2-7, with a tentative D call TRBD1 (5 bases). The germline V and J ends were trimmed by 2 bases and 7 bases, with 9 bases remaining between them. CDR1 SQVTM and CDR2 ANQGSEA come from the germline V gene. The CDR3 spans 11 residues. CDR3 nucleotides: TGCAGCGTTGAACAGGGAAATGAGCAGTACTTC. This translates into CSVEQGNEQYF.

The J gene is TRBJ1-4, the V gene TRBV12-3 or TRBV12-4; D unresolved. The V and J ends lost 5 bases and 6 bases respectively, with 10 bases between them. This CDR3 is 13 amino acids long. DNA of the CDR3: TGTGCCAGCAGTCCATACACGGATGAAAAACTGTTTTTT. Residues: CASSPYTDEKLFF.

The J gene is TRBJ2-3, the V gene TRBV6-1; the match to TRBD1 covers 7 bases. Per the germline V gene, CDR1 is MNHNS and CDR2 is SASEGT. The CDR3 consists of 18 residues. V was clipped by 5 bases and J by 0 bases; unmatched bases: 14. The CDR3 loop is CASSLSGQARSSTDTQYF. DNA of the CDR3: TGTGCCAGCAGTCTAAGCGGACAGGCGAGGTCTAGCACAGATACGCAGTATTTT.

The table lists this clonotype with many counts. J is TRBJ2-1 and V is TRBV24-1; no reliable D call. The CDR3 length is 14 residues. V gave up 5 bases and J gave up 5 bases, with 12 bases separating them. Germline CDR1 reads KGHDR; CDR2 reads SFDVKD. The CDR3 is CATSAWASHNEQFF. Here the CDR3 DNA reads TGTGCCACCAGTGCTTGGGCTAGTCACAATGAGCAGTTCTTC.

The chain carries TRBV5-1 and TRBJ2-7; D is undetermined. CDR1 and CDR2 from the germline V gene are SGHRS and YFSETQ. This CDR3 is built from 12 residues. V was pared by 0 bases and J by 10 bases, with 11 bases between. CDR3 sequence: CASSLDEAKQYF. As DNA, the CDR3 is TGCGCCAGCAGCTTGGATGAGGCAAAACAGTACTTC. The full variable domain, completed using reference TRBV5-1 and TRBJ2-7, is KAGVTQTPRYLIKTRGQQVTLSCSPISGHRSVSWYQQTPGQGLQFLFEYFSETQRNKGNFPGRFSGRQFSNSRSEMNVSTLELGDSALYLCASSLDEAKQYFGPGTRLTVT.

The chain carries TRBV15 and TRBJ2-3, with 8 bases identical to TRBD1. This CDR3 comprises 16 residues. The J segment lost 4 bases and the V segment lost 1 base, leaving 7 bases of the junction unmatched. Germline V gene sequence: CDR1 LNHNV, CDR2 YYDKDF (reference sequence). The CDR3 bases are TGTGCCACCAGCAGAGGCGTCAGGGGGCGCGCAGATACGCAGTATTTT. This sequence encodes CATSRGVRGRADTQYF.

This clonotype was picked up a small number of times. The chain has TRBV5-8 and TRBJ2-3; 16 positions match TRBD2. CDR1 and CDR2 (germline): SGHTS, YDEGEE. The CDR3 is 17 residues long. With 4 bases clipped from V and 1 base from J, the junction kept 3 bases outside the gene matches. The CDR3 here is CASSPGTSGGGTDTQYF. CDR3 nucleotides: TGTGCCAGCAGCCCCGGGACTAGCGGGGGGGGCACAGATACGCAGTATTTT.

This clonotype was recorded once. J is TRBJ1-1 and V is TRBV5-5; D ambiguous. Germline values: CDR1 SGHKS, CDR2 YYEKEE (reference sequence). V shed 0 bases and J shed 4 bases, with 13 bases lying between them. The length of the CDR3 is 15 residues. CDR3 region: CASSLERHLATEAFF. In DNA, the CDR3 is TGTGCCAGCAGCTTGGAGCGCCACCTGGCCACTGAAGCTTTCTTT.

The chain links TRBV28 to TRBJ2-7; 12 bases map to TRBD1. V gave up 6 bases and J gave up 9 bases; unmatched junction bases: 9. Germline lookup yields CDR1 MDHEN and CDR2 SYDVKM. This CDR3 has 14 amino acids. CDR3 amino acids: CASRSGTGGYRQYF. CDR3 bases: TGTGCCAGCAGATCCGGGACAGGGGGCTATCGGCAGTACTTC.

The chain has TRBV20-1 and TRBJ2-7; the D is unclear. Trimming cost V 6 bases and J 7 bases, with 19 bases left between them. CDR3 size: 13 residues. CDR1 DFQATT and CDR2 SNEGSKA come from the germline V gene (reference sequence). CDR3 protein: CSATRVTYGEQYF. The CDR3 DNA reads TGCAGTGCCACCAGAGTTACCTACGGGGAGCAGTACTTC.

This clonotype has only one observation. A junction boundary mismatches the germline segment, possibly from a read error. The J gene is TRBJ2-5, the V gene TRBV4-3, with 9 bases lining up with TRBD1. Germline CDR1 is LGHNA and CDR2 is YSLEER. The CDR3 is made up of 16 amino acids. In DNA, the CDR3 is TGCGCCAGCGGCCAGGGGACAGGGCGATCCCAAGAGACCCAGTACTTC. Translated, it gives CASGQGTGRSQETQYF.

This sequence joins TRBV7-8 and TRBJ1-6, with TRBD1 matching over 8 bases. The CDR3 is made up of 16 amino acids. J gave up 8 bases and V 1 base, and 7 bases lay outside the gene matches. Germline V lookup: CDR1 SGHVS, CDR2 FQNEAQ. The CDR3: CASSLEAGGVYSPLHF. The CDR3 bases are TGTGCCAGCAGCTTAGAGGCAGGGGGCGTTTATTCACCCCTCCACTTT.

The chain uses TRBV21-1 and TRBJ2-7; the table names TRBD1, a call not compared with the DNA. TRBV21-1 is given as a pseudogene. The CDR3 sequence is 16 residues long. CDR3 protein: CASSKGGQRSLYEQYF. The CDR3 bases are TGTGCCAGCAGCAAAGGGGGACAGCGATCACTCTACGAGCAGTACTTC.

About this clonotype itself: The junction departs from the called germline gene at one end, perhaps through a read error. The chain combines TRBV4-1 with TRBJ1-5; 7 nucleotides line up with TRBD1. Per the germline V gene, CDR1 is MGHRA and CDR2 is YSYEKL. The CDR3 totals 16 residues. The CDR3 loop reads CASSLSPGQSNQSQHF. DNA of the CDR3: TGCGCCAGCAGCCTATCGCCGGGACAGAGCAATCAGTCCCAGCATTTT.

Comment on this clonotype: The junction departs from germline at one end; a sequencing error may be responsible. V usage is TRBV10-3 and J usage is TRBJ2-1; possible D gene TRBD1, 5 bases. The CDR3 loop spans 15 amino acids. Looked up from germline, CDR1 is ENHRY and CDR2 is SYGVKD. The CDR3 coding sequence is TGTGCCATCGGTGAGTCGGGTAAAAGGGGTAGAGAGCAGTTCTTC. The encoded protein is CAIGESGKRGREQFF.

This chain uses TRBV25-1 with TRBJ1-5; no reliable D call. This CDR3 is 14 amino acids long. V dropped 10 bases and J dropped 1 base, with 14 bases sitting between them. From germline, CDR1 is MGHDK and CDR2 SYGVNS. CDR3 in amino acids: CATFDRNSNQPQHF. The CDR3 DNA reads TGTGCCACCTTCGATCGAAACAGCAATCAGCCCCAGCATTTT. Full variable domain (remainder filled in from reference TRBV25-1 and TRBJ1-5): EADIYQTPRYLVIGTGKKITLECSQTMGHDKMYWYQQDPGMELHLIHYSYGVNSTEKGDLSSESTVSRIRTEHFPLTLESARPSHTSQYLCATFDRNSNQPQHFGDGTRLSIL.